This TCR beta chain was recorded in a study of cytomegalovirus exposure and HLA in healthy donors. Whole-study results and caveats: The study designated roughly 160 TCR beta chains cytomegalovirus-associated. In vitro experiments confirmed that a few CMV-associated chains were specific for CMV antigens. The classifier reportedly diagnosed cytomegalovirus status with high specificity and sensitivity. Subsequent analysis revealed that first-cohort TCR clusters tended to co-occur in the 120 or so validation repertoires.

Assay used: immunoSEQ multiplex PCR; TCRdb lists only in-frame clones, some missing. The repertoire holds about 120,000 clones, with roughly 88% as singletons. As regards this clone: Its antigen is unknown.

The specimen sequenced was PBMCs. This TCR derives from a man between 18 and 29 years old in good health and CMV-seronegative.

CDR3 bases: TGTGCCATCAGAGCAGAGACTAGGACTACGAATGAGCAGTTCTTC. This gives the protein CAIRAETRTTNEQFF. The genes are TRBV10-3 and TRBJ2-1; possible D gene TRBD2, 6 bases. The CDR3 is 15 amino acids. Germline-derived CDR1 and CDR2 are ENHRY and SYGVKD. V was clipped by 6 bases and J by 7 bases, with 19 bases between them.